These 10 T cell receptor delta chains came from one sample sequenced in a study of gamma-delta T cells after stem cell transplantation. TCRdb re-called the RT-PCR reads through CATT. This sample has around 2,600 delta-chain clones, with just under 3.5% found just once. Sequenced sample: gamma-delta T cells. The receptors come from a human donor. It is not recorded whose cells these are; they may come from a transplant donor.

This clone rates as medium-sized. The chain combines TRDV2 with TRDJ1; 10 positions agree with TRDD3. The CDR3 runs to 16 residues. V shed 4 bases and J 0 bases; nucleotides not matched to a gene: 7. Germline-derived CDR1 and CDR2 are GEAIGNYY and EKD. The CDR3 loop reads CACERLGDGDTDKLIF. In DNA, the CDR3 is TGTGCCTGTGAAAGACTGGGGGATGGGGACACCGATAAACTCATCTTT.

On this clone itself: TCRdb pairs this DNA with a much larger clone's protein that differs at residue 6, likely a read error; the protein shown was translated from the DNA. This CDR3 is CACDTAVGDTRGSDKLIF. The CDR3 DNA is TGTGCCTGTGACACCGCCGTGGGGGATACGAGGGGGTCCGATAAACTCATCTTT. The chain carries TRDV2 and TRDJ1; 11 bases map to TRDD3. The CDR3 loop spans 18 amino acids. The germline V gene encodes CDR1 GEAIGNYY and CDR2 EKD. V shed 0 bases, J shed 3 bases, and the junction held 11 bases outside the gene matches.

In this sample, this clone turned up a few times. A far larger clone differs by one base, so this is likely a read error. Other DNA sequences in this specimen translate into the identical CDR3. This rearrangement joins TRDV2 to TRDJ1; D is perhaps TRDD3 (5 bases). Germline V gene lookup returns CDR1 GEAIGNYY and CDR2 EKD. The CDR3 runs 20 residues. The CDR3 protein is CACDTLAISIRDPLTDKLIF. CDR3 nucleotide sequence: TGTGCCTGCGACACTCTAGCCATTTCGATCCGGGATCCCCTGACCGATAAACTCATCTTT.

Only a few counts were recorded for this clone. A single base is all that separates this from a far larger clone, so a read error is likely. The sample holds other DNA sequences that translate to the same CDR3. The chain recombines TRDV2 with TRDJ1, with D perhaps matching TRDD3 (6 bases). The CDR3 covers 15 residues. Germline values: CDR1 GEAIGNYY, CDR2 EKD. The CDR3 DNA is TGTGCCTGTGACACCGTTGGGGGGAACACCGATAAGCTCATCTTT. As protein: CACDTVGGNTDKLIF.

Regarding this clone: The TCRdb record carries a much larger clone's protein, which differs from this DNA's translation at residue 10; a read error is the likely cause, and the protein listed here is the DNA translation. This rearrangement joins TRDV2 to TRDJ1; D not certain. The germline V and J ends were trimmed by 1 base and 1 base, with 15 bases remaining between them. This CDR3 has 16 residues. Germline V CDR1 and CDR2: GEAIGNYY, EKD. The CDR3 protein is CACDTLTGSSTDKLIF. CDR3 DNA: TGTGCCTGTGACACTCTCACCGGGTCCAGCACCGATAAACTCATCTTT.

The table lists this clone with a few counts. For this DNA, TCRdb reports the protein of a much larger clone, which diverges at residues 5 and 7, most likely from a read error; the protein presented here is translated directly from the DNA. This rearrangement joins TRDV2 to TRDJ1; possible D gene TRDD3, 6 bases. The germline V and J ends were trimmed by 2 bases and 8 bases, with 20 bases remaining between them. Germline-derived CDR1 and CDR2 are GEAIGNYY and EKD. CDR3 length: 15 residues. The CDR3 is CACDMLGGGPPKLIF. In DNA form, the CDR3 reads TGTGCCTGTGACATGCTTGGAGGGGGACCCCCGAAACTCATCTTT.

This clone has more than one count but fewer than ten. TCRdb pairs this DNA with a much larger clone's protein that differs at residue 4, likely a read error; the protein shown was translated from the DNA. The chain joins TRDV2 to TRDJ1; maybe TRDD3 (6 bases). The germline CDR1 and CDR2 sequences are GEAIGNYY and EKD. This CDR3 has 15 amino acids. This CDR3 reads CACGTVGGNTDKLIF. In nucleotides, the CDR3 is TGTGCCTGTGGCACCGTTGGGGGGAACACCGATAAACTCATCTTT.

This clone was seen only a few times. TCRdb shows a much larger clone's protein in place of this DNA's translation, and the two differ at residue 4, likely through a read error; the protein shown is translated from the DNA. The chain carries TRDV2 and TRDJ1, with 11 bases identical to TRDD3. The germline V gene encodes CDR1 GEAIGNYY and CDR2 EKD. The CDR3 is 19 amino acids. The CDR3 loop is CACVTVATTGGYSTDKLIF. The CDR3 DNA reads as TGTGCCTGTGTCACCGTTGCCACTACTGGGGGATATTCCACCGATAAACTCATCTTT.

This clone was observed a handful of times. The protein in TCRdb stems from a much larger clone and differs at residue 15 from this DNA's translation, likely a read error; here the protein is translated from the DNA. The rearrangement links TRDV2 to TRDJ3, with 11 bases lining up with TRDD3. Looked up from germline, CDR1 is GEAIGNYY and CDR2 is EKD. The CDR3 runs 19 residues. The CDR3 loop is CACDTGGYASSWDTQQMFF. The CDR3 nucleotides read TGTGCCTGTGACACTGGGGGATACGCCAGCTCCTGGGACACCCAACAGATGTTTTTC.

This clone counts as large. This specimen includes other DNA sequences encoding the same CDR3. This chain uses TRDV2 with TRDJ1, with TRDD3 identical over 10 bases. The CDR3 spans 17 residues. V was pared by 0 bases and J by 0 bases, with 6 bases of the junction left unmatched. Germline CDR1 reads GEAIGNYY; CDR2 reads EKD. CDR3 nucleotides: TGTGCCTGTGACACCGTTGGGGGATACCAGTACACCGATAAACTCATCTTT. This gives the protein CACDTVGGYQYTDKLIF.